The 9 T cell receptor beta chains given below trace back to one sample, sequenced in a study of blood T cells in healthy people across ages. PCR was performed a second time for about 7 to 11 cycles using a sample-barcoded 5' primer and a J-beta primer mix. TCRdb reprocessed the 5' RACE reads via MiXCR and lists one record per CDR3 protein. The profile shows around 1,500,000 distinct CDR3 sequences, under 30% of them singletons. Sequencing input: blood. Source of these receptors: a woman younger than 45 in good health.

This rearrangement joins TRBV27 to TRBJ2-1; 14 nucleotides agree with TRBD2. After removal of 0 bases from V and 6 bases from J, the junction contained 7 bases not matched to a gene. Germline V gives CDR1 MNHEY, CDR2 SMNVEV (reference sequence). The CDR3 loop spans 18 amino acids. The CDR3 is CASSLSILGLAGVNEQFF. In nucleotides, the CDR3 is TGTGCCAGCAGTTTATCGATATTGGGACTAGCGGGGGTCAATGAGCAGTTCTTC.

The chain is built from TRBV18 and TRBJ2-1, with D tentatively TRBD1 or TRBD2 (5 bases each). CDR1 and CDR2 (germline): KGHSH, LQKENI. The CDR3 totals 18 residues. Trimming pared 3 bases from V and 2 bases from J, leaving 20 bases between. The CDR3 region is CASSPFPSTAGAYNEQFF. The DNA for the CDR3 is TGTGCCAGCTCACCTTTCCCGTCGACAGCCGGGGCCTACAATGAGCAGTTCTTC. Full variable domain (rest looked up from reference TRBV18 and TRBJ2-1): NAGVMQNPRHLVRRRGQEARLRCSPMKGHSHVYWYRQLPEEGLKFMVYLQKENIIDESGMPKERFSAEFPKEGPSILRIQQVVRGDSAAYFCASSPFPSTAGAYNEQFFGPGTRLTVL.

This clonotype has at least ten counts. The CDR3 is CASSLEVWGNEQFF. For the CDR3, the DNA is TGCGCCAGCAGCTTGGAGGTTTGGGGTAATGAGCAGTTCTTC. The chain recombines TRBV5-1 with TRBJ2-1; D gene ambiguous. The V gene lost 0 bases and the J gene lost 7 bases, with 11 bases spanning the gap. CDR1 SGHRS and CDR2 YFSETQ come from the germline V gene. This CDR3 region has 14 residues.

The V call is TRBV9, the J call TRBJ2-1; 7 nucleotides match TRBD2. The CDR3 contains 16 residues. Germline CDR1 reads SGDLS; CDR2 reads YYNGEE. J was trimmed by 8 bases and V by 0 bases; bases with no gene match: 11. CDR3 in amino acids: CASSVEGRGVPYEQFF. In DNA, the CDR3 is TGTGCCAGCAGCGTAGAAGGACGGGGGGTTCCCTATGAGCAGTTCTTC.

The V call is TRBV5-8, the J call TRBJ2-1; possibly TRBD2 for D (5 bases). The V end was cut by 6 bases, the J end by 0 bases, with 13 bases between. CDR1 is SGHTS and CDR2 is YDEGEE in the germline V gene. CDR3 length equals 15 residues. CDR3 coding DNA: TGTGCCAGCACCTCAGGAGGTTACTCCTACAATGAGCAGTTCTTC. This gives the protein CASTSGGYSYNEQFF.

This clonotype turned up a few times. The gene calls are TRBV12-3 or TRBV12-4 and TRBJ2-4, with TRBD2 identical over 10 bases. The J call may be mistaken, given a closer DNA end match to TRBJ2-7. The CDR3 is 16 residues long. The CDR3 here is CASSPFASGGKYEQYF. The CDR3 DNA follows: TGTGCCAGCAGTCCTTTCGCTAGCGGGGGAAAGTACGAGCAGTACTTC.

The rearrangement joins TRBV7-9 to TRBJ2-7, with a possible D match to TRBD1 (5 bases). CDR1 and CDR2 from the germline V gene are SEHNR and FQNEAQ (reference sequence). V was cut by 8 bases and J by 10 bases, with 18 bases left in between. The CDR3 is 12 residues long. CDR3 in amino acids: CASRNSPGPQYF. The CDR3 nucleotides read TGTGCCAGCCGCAACTCCCCAGGGCCTCAGTACTTC.

This chain joins TRBV20-1 and TRBJ2-3; TRBD2 agrees at 8 bases. The ends lost 6 bases at V and 3 bases at J; junction bases unmatched: 11. The CDR3 is 15 amino acids. Per germline, CDR1 DFQATT and CDR2 SNEGSKA (reference sequence). The CDR3 loop is CSATNRGGGTDTQYF. The CDR3 DNA follows: TGCAGTGCCACGAACCGGGGGGGAGGGACAGATACGCAGTATTTT.

This rearrangement joins TRBV5-8 to TRBJ2-7, with TRBD1 identical over 9 bases. The J segment lost 7 bases and the V segment lost 3 bases, leaving 14 bases of the junction unmatched. CDR1 and CDR2 from the germline V gene are SGHTS and YDEGEE. The CDR3 spans 16 residues. CDR3 sequence reads: CASSSKQGAKYNEQYF. The CDR3 DNA sequence: TGTGCCAGCAGCTCCAAACAGGGGGCGAAGTACAATGAGCAGTACTTC.